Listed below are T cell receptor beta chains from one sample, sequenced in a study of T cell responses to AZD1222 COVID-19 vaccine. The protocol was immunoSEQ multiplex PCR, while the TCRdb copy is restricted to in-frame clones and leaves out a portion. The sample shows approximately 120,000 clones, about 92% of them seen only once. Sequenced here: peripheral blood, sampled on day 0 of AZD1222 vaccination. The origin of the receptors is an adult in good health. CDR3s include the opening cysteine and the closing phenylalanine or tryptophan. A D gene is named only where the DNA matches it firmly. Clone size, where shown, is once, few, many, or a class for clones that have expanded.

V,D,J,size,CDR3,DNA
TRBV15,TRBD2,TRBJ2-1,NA,CATQGAGGPYEQFF,TGTGCCACCCAGGGAGCGGGAGGGCCCTATGAGCAGTTCTTC
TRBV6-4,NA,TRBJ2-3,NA,CASSRLAGISTDTQYF,TGTGCCAGCAGTCGACTCGCGGGCATCAGCACAGATACGCAGTATTTT
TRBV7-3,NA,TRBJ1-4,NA,CASSLTGTKNEKLFF,TGTGCCAGCAGCTTAACCGGGACTAAGAATGAAAAACTGTTTTTT
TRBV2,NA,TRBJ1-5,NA,CASSENSNQPQHF,TGTGCCAGCAGTGAAAATAGCAATCAGCCCCAGCATTTT
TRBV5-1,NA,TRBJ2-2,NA,CASSLESQGNTGELFF,TGCGCCAGCAGCTTGGAGTCCCAGGGGAACACCGGGGAGCTGTTTTTT
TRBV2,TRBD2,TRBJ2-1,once,CASSLTSGASYNEQFF,TGTGCCAGCAGCTTGACTAGCGGGGCCTCCTACAATGAGCAGTTCTTC
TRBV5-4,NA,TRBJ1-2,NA,CASRSQGLLNYGYTF,TGTGCCAGCAGGTCTCAGGGACTGTTAAACTATGGCTACACCTTC
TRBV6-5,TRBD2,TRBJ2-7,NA,CASSFTGTSRRYEQYF,TGTGCCAGCAGTTTTACTGGGACTAGCAGACGCTACGAGCAGTACTTC
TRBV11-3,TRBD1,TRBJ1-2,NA,CASSSAGGYGYTF,TGTGCCAGCAGCTCGGCAGGGGGCTATGGCTACACCTTC
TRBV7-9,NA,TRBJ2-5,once,CASRKKGQGEGKETQYF,TGTGCCAGCAGAAAAAAAGGGCAGGGAGAGGGAAAGGAGACCCAGTACTTC
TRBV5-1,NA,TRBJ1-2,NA,CASSLLPGTNYGYTF,TGCGCCAGCAGCTTGTTGCCGGGAACTAACTATGGCTACACCTTC
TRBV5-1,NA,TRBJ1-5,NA,CASSQDLGDQPQHF,TGCGCCAGCAGCCAGGACTTAGGGGATCAGCCCCAGCATTTT
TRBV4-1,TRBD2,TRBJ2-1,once,CASSQSDFLAGGYNEQFF,TGCGCCAGCAGCCAAAGCGATTTCCTAGCGGGGGGCTACAATGAGCAGTTCTTC
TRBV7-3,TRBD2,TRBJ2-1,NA,CASSHPNEASGSSYNEQFF,TGTGCCAGCAGCCACCCGAACGAGGCTAGCGGGAGCTCCTACAATGAGCAGTTCTTC
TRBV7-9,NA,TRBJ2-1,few,CASSLIHEQFF,TGTGCCAGCAGCTTAATCCATGAGCAGTTCTTC
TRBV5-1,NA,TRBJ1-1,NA,CASSADSTNTEAFF,TGCGCCAGCAGCGCGGACAGCACCAACACTGAAGCTTTCTTT
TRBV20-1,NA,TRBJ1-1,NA,CSASVRGPGTEAFF,TGCAGTGCTAGTGTTCGAGGGCCTGGCACTGAAGCTTTCTTT
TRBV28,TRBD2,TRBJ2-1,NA,CASSFGKGHGRSNEQFF,TGTGCCAGCAGTTTTGGGAAGGGGCACGGGAGGAGCAATGAGCAGTTCTTC
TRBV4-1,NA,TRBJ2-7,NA,CASSQEPGLSYEQYF,TGCGCCAGCAGCCAAGAGCCGGGACTCTCCTACGAGCAGTACTTC
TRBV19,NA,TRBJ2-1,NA,CASNRKPGAHNEQFF,TGTGCCAGTAATCGGAAACCCGGGGCCCACAATGAGCAGTTCTTC
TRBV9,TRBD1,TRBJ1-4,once,CASQDRNNEKLFF,TGTGCCAGCCAGGACAGGAATAATGAAAAACTGTTTTTT
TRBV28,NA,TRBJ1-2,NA,CASSSGASGGYTF,TGTGCCAGCAGTTCGGGAGCAAGCGGCGGCTACACCTTC
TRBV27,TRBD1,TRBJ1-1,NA,CASSLGVGQGRGNTEAFF,TGTGCCAGCAGTTTAGGGGTAGGACAGGGGCGGGGGAACACTGAAGCTTTCTTT
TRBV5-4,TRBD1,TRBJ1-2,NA,CASSDRVRDGYTF,TGTGCCAGCAGCGACAGGGTCCGCGATGGCTACACCTTC
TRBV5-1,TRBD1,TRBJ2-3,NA,CASSQRQGWYTQYF,TGCGCCAGCAGCCAAAGACAGGGTTGGTATACGCAGTATTTT
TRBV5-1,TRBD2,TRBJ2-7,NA,CASRKTSGSEYEQYF,TGCGCCAGCAGGAAAACTAGCGGGAGTGAGTACGAGCAGTACTTC
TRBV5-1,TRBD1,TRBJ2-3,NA,CASSHRGWHTQYF,TGCGCCAGCAGCCACAGGGGTTGGCATACGCAGTATTTT
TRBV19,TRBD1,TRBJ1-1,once,CASETGGQGLYTEAFF,TGTGCCAGTGAAACAGGGGGACAGGGTCTTTACACTGAAGCTTTCTTT
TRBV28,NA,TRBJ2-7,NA,CASSSGTNAYEQYF,TGTGCCAGCAGTTCCGGGACAAACGCCTACGAGCAGTACTTC
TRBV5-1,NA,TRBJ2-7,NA,CASSLGGTNTYEQYF,TGCGCCAGCAGCTTGGGGGGGACGAACACCTACGAGCAGTACTTC
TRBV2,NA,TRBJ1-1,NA,CASSETRDTEAFF,TGTGCCAGCAGTGAAACCAGGGACACTGAAGCTTTCTTT
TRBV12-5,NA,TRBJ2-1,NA,CASGPTSYNEQFF,TGTGCTAGTGGTCCTACCTCCTACAATGAGCAGTTCTTC
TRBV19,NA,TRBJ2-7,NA,CASSILGVGEQYF,TGTGCCAGTAGTATTCTAGGGGTTGGCGAGCAGTACTTC
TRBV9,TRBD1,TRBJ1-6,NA,CASAVGQGDSPLHF,TGTGCCAGCGCAGTGGGACAGGGAGACTCACCCCTCCACTTT
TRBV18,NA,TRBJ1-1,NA,CASSPPDTSGASEAFF,TGTGCCAGCTCACCACCGGATACATCAGGAGCGAGTGAAGCTTTCTTT
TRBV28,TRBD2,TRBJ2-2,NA,CASSFGGVNTGELFF,TGTGCCAGCAGTTTTGGGGGGGTGAACACCGGGGAGCTGTTTTTT
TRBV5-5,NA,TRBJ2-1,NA,CASFRGGGDEQFF,TGTGCCAGCTTTAGGGGGGGTGGCGATGAGCAGTTCTTC
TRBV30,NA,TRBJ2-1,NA,CAWSRAGPLGSYNEQFF,TGTGCCTGGAGTAGGGCCGGCCCACTAGGCTCCTACAATGAGCAGTTCTTC
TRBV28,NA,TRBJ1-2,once,CASSKTGVGGYTF,TGTGCCAGCAGTAAAACAGGAGTGGGGGGCTACACCTTC
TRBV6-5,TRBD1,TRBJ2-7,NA,CASTNKGTDSYEQYF,TGTGCCAGCACTAACAAAGGGACAGACTCCTACGAGCAGTACTTC
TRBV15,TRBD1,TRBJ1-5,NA,CATSRTGQGFNQPQHF,TGTGCCACCAGCAGAACGGGACAGGGGTTCAATCAGCCCCAGCATTTT
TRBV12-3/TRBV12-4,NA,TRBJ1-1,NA,CASSLLVYSEAFF,TGTGCCAGCAGTTTACTGGTATACTCTGAAGCTTTCTTT